This TCR beta chain was captured by sequencing in a study of identical twins. Study results and limitations: Cross-sectional statistical analysis, not tracking of the same donors, underpinned the conclusions. Researchers caution that invariant MAIT and iNKT cells could partly confound zero-insertion analyses.

Each CDR3 protein gets one entry after TCRdb re-called the 5' RACE reads with MiXCR. The table shows about 240,000 distinct CDR3 sequences, with 8% to 11% occurring only once. The CDR3 is 14 amino acids. V dropped 0 bases and J dropped 2 bases, with 8 bases sitting between them. CDR1 is SGHRS and CDR2 is YFSETQ in the germline V gene. This clonotype occurred many times. Its antigen is currently unknown. This TCR was recovered from a man in his fifties in good health. The sample taken for sequencing was memory T cells sorted from blood. The chain carries TRBV5-1 and TRBJ2-5, with TRBD2 as a possible D gene (6 bases). CDR3 bases: TGCGCCAGCAGCTTGGAGGGGAGGCAAGAGACCCAGTACTTC. Translating it yields CASSLEGRQETQYF.